The T cell receptor (beta chain) described here comes from a study of shared clonotypes between healthy human individuals. Findings and caveats of the study: Donors were few, which limited the genetic and exposure-history diversity represented. Naive CD4 clonotype sharing across several donors was about 5%.

A word on this clone: What it binds is not known.

Germline V lookup: CDR1 LNHDA, CDR2 SQIVND (reference sequence). Trimming removed 3 bases at V and 1 base at J, with 14 bases between. The CDR3 has 16 residues. The test was conducted at deep level. Clones were read by immunoSEQ multiplex PCR, and TCRdb kept only the in-frame ones, dropping some. The data contain 180,000 or so clones, just under 95% of them singletons. The source material was naive CD4+ T cells sorted from blood. Subset in this sample: CD45RA+ positively selected. This TCR came from a woman aged 30 to 39 in good health. The chain uses TRBV19 and TRBJ2-3, with D perhaps matching TRBD1 (6 bases). CDR3 nucleotide sequence: TGTGCCAGTAGTATGTATGGAGCAGGGGGCACAGATACGCAGTATTTT. It specifies CASSMYGAGGTDTQYF.